These 11 T cell receptor beta chains came from one sample sequenced in a study of OX40 agonist ivuxolimab in advanced cancers. Method: immunoSEQ multiplex PCR; TCRdb's copy keeps in-frame clones and lacks some. The sample carries about 73,000 clones, roughly 90% recorded once. Sequencing was performed on CD4+ or CD8+ T cells sorted from blood, taken in a trial of the OX40 agonist ivuxolimab. The source of these receptors is an adult with an advanced solid tumor such as melanoma, head and neck, liver or kidney cancer.

The chain carries TRBV19 and TRBJ1-5; 7 bases are shared with TRBD1. V shed 8 bases, J shed 5 bases, and the junction held 6 bases outside the gene matches. The CDR3 has 13 amino acids. Germline CDR1 is LNHDA and CDR2 is SQIVND (reference sequence). The chain's CDR3 is CASSGQLYQPQHF. CDR3 DNA: TGTGCCAGTTCGGGACAGCTTTATCAGCCCCAGCATTTT.

The chain recombines TRBV7-2 with TRBJ2-6; the D gene is possibly TRBD2 (6 bases). V was clipped by 2 bases and J by 4 bases, with 15 bases between them. The CDR3 has 17 amino acids. Looked up from germline, CDR1 is SGHTA and CDR2 is FQGNSA. CDR3 sequence: CASSLKREVWGANVLTF. CDR3 in DNA: TGTGCCAGCAGCTTAAAGAGGGAGGTGTGGGGGGCCAACGTCCTGACTTTC.

This clone was observed once. This sequence joins TRBV28 and TRBJ1-4, with 9 bases that match TRBD1. Looked up from germline, CDR1 is MDHEN and CDR2 is SYDVKM. V shed 5 bases, J shed 8 bases, and the junction held 9 bases outside the gene matches. The CDR3 is 15 amino acids. The chain's CDR3 is CASSPPGQGGEKLFF. Written as DNA, the CDR3 is TGTGCCAGCAGTCCCCCGGGACAGGGTGGGGAAAAACTGTTTTTT.

The V call is TRBV6-1, the J call TRBJ2-2; 7 positions agree with TRBD1. In germline, CDR1 is MNHNS, CDR2 SASEGT. The trim removed 4 bases at V and 7 bases at J, leaving 6 bases unmatched. This CDR3 comprises 14 residues. CDR3 in DNA: TGTGCCAGCAGTGCCAGACAGGGCAGCGGGGAGCTGTTTTTT. This gives the protein CASSARQGSGELFF.

V gene TRBV30 combines with J gene TRBJ1-5; 9 bases agree with TRBD1. The CDR3 extends over 14 amino acids. V shed 5 bases, J shed 7 bases, and the junction held 9 bases outside the gene matches. Per the germline V gene, CDR1 is GTSNPN and CDR2 is SVGIG (reference sequence). For the CDR3, the DNA is TGTGCCTGGGGACAACAGGGGGCAAGGCAGCCCCAGCATTTT. Protein: CAWGQQGARQPQHF.

The chain couples TRBV6-6 to TRBJ2-3, with 7 bases identical to TRBD1. J lost 4 bases, V lost 2 bases, and 6 bases had no gene match. The CDR3 totals 15 residues. Germline-derived CDR1 and CDR2 are MNHNY and SVGAGI (reference sequence). The CDR3 sequence is CASSYTRQGPDTQYF. The CDR3 DNA follows: TGTGCCAGCAGTTACACTAGACAGGGCCCAGATACGCAGTATTTT.

The rearrangement links TRBV16 to TRBJ2-2; D possibly matches TRBD1 or TRBD2 (5 bases each). V was shortened by 2 bases and J by 3 bases, with 10 bases between the two germline ends. This CDR3 spans 15 amino acids. The germline V gene has CDR1 KGHSY and CDR2 FQNENV. The DNA of the CDR3 is TGTGCCAGCAGCCAAGCCGGGACCTACACCGGGGAGCTGTTTTTT. Translated: CASSQAGTYTGELFF. Variable domain in full (rest from reference TRBV16 and TRBJ2-2): GEEVAQTPKHLVRGEGQKAKLYCAPIKGHSYVFWYQQVLKNEFKFLISFQNENVFDETGMPKERFSAKCLPNSPCSLEIQATKLEDSAVYFCASSQAGTYTGELFFGEGSRLTVL.

The chain uses TRBV7-3 and TRBJ1-1; TRBD1 might be the D (6 bases). Trimming took off 2 bases at V and 2 bases at J, with 9 bases between the two ends. The germline V gene encodes CDR1 SGHTA and CDR2 FQGTGA. The CDR3 covers 14 residues. The DNA of the CDR3 is TGTGCCAGCAGCTTAGGGGGCGGAAACACTGAAGCTTTCTTT. Its translation is CASSLGGGNTEAFF. Based on the CDR3 plus reference TRBV7-3 and TRBJ1-1, the full variable domain is GAGVSQTPSNKVTEKGKYVELRCDPISGHTALYWYRQSLGQGPEFLIYFQGTGAADDSGLPNDRFFAVRPEGSVSTLKIQRTERGDSAVYLCASSLGGGNTEAFFGQGTRLTVV.

The V and J genes are TRBV19 and TRBJ2-1; a weak D match, TRBD1 (7 bases). Trimming left V 4 bases short and J 5 bases short, with 15 bases between. The CDR3 is made up of 15 amino acids. The V gene's germline CDR1 is LNHDA and CDR2 SQIVND (reference sequence). The CDR3 region is CASSSRGEINNEQFF. For the CDR3, the DNA is TGTGCCAGTAGTAGCAGGGGGGAAATAAACAATGAGCAGTTCTTC.

Only a few counts were recorded for this clone. The chain recombines TRBV11-1 with TRBJ2-1; a weak D match, TRBD1 (6 bases). Looked up from germline, CDR1 is SGHAT and CDR2 is FQDESV (reference sequence). The CDR3 runs 14 residues. V shed 2 bases and J shed 4 bases, with 9 bases lying between them. Here the CDR3 reads CASSLTGRYNEQFF. For the CDR3, the DNA is TGTGCCAGCAGCTTAACAGGGAGATACAATGAGCAGTTCTTC.

This clone showed up just a few times. The V call is TRBV6-6, the J call TRBJ2-5, with 10 bases fitting TRBD2. V shed 7 bases and J 5 bases; nucleotides not matched to a gene: 13. Germline CDR1 reads MNHNY; CDR2 reads SVGAGI (reference sequence). CDR3 length equals 16 residues. CDR3 residues: CASTPPGSGRFETQYF. The CDR3, as DNA: TGTGCCAGCACCCCGCCTGGTAGCGGGAGGTTCGAGACCCAGTACTTC.